The 25 T cell receptor beta chains given below trace back to one sample, sequenced in a study of beta chain features in type 1 diabetes. Every isolated RNA sample was fully reverse transcribed, so sequencing captured expressed TCRB transcripts. Assay used: immunoSEQ multiplex PCR; TCRdb lists only in-frame clones, some missing. The sample shows roughly 230,000 clones, 9.6% of them seen only once. The sequencing sample was made of naive CD4+ T cells from blood. These receptors came from a woman aged 18-29 years in good health.

The chain is built from TRBV27 and TRBJ1-5; D remains unclear. This CDR3 comprises 17 residues. V was clipped by 0 bases and J by 0 bases, with 12 bases between them. Germline CDR1 and CDR2: MNHEY and SMNVEV (reference sequence). CDR3 residues: CASSLSPGSYSNQPQHF. Written as DNA, the CDR3 is TGTGCCAGCAGTTTATCACCCGGGTCCTATAGCAATCAGCCCCAGCATTTT.

The V and J genes are TRBV7-3 and TRBJ2-5; D not resolved. CDR1 and CDR2 from the germline V gene are SGHTA and FQGTGA. The CDR3 is 13 residues long. Trimming cost V 4 bases and J 1 base, with 7 bases left between them. The CDR3 spells CASSSRSQETQYF. The CDR3 nucleotides are TGTGCCAGCAGCTCGAGATCCCAAGAGACCCAGTACTTC.

This clone was counted a few times. This chain connects TRBV11-1 to TRBJ2-7; tentatively, D is TRBD2 (6 bases). This CDR3 is built from 15 residues. Trimming cost V 0 bases and J 3 bases, with 12 bases left between them. Germline CDR1 reads SGHAT; CDR2 reads FQDESV (reference sequence). CDR3 in DNA: TGTGCCAGCAGCTTAGCGCGGGGTAGACACTACGAGCAGTACTTC. It is translated as CASSLARGRHYEQYF.

The genes are TRBV5-1 and TRBJ2-5; 11 nucleotides align to TRBD2. The germline gives CDR1 SGHRS, CDR2 YFSETQ. The length of the CDR3 is 16 residues. The V gene end was trimmed by 0 bases and the J gene end by 4 bases; junction bases not matched to a gene: 5. The CDR3 DNA is TGCGCCAGCAGCTTGGGCCGTAGCGGGGGGGCAGAGACCCAGTACTTC. Its protein product is CASSLGRSGGAETQYF.

This clone was detected a few times. The V gene is TRBV10-3, the J gene TRBJ2-5; TRBD2 agrees at 12 bases. CDR3 size: 17 residues. J was trimmed by 5 bases and V by 4 bases; bases with no gene match: 11. From germline, CDR1 is ENHRY and CDR2 SYGVKD. The CDR3 protein is CAISAGSGLAGGETQYF. The CDR3 nucleotides read TGTGCCATCAGTGCCGGCAGCGGGCTAGCGGGAGGGGAGACCCAGTACTTC.

V and J are TRBV18 and TRBJ2-2, with 8 bases aligning to TRBD2. CDR1 is KGHSH, CDR2 LQKENI, per germline. The CDR3 totals 18 residues. V lost 2 bases, J lost 2 bases, and 10 bases stayed unmatched. CDR3 nucleotide sequence: TGTGCCAGCTCACCAAGCGGGAGTCGTGGGCTTAACACCGGGGAGCTGTTTTTT. It codes for CASSPSGSRGLNTGELFF.

The V and J genes are TRBV5-5 and TRBJ2-7; 11 nucleotides agree with TRBD1. The trim removed 7 bases at V and 6 bases at J, leaving 9 bases unmatched. The CDR3 is 14 amino acids. Germline V gene data show CDR1 as SGHKS and CDR2 as YYEKEE (reference sequence). CDR3 nucleotides: TGTGCCAGCGGCACCGGGACAGGGGGATCCGAGCAGTACTTC. Protein product: CASGTGTGGSEQYF.

The rearrangement uses TRBV7-6 and TRBJ2-3; weak D call: TRBD2 (6 bases). Trimming shortened V by 3 bases and J by 2 bases, and 18 bases separated the two germline ends. Germline V gene lookup returns CDR1 SGHVS and CDR2 FNYEAQ. CDR3 length: 17 amino acids. The DNA for the CDR3 is TGTGCCAGCAGCTTTGTAGTCGCGGGAACATCCACAGATACGCAGTATTTT. Its protein product is CASSFVVAGTSTDTQYF.

This CDR3 reads CASSLGGGLGSPLHF. DNA for the CDR3: TGTGCCAGCAGCTTAGGCGGGGGGCTCGGTTCACCCCTCCACTTT. V gene TRBV7-9 combines with J gene TRBJ1-6; possibly TRBD1 for D (6 bases). CDR1 SEHNR and CDR2 FQNEAQ come from the germline V gene (reference sequence). V was clipped by 1 base and J by 9 bases, with 13 bases between them. This CDR3 is 15 amino acids long.

V and J are TRBV30 and TRBJ2-3, with TRBD2 matching over 13 bases. This CDR3 is built from 13 residues. Germline lookup yields CDR1 GTSNPN and CDR2 SVGIG (reference sequence). The trim removed 8 bases at V and 4 bases at J, leaving 3 bases unmatched. The CDR3 nucleotides are TGTGCCCGTACTAGCGGGGGGGCAGATACGCAGTATTTT. This gives the protein CARTSGGADTQYF.

This clone was recorded a few times. This rearrangement joins TRBV30 to TRBJ1-1, with TRBD1 matching over 7 bases. Germline-derived CDR1 and CDR2 are GTSNPN and SVGIG (reference sequence). The CDR3 is 14 amino acids. V trimming: 2 bases; J trimming: 4 bases; junction bases outside the gene matches: 7. The CDR3 nucleotides read TGTGCCTGGAGTTCGGACAGGACGGGCACTGAAGCTTTCTTT. Translation: CAWSSDRTGTEAFF.

The chain couples TRBV6-1 to TRBJ1-2; D not certain. Per germline, CDR1 MNHNS and CDR2 SASEGT. This CDR3 is built from 14 residues. Trimming removed 6 bases at V and 4 bases at J, with 15 bases between. CDR3 region: CASRMEGGSYGYTF. The CDR3 region has the DNA TGTGCCAGCAGAATGGAAGGAGGGAGCTATGGCTACACCTTC.

This clone was counted between two and nine times. Sequence at one end of the junction differs from germline and may be a read error. The gene calls are TRBV20-1 and TRBJ1-2, with 8 bases fitting TRBD1. The germline gives CDR1 DFQATT, CDR2 SNEGSKA (reference sequence). The CDR3 runs 10 residues. CDR3 DNA sequence: TGCAGTGCTGCCCGGACAGGGACAGACTTC. As protein: CSAARTGTDF.

The rearrangement joins TRBV5-1 to TRBJ1-5, with 7 bases matching TRBD1. Germline CDR1 and CDR2: SGHRS and YFSETQ. This CDR3 contains 14 residues. V shed 5 bases, J shed 5 bases, and the junction held 7 bases outside the gene matches. The CDR3 spells CASRVGQGDQPQHF. CDR3 coding DNA: TGCGCCAGCAGGGTAGGGCAGGGGGATCAGCCCCAGCATTTT.

In its sample, this clone was seen a few times. This sequence joins TRBV6-5 and TRBJ1-6; possible D gene TRBD1, 6 bases. Germline CDR1 MNHEY, CDR2 SVGAGI. V was clipped by 5 bases and J by 14 bases, with 19 bases between them. The CDR3 totals 14 residues. DNA for the CDR3: TGTGCCAGCAGTAACCAGGGGCCTCAGGTAACCCTCCACTTT. This translates into CASSNQGPQVTLHF.

The chain carries TRBV5-6 and TRBJ1-1, with TRBD1 as a possible D gene (5 bases). Germline V gene lookup returns CDR1 SGHDT and CDR2 YYEEEE. With 2 bases removed from V and 0 bases from J, the gap between germline ends came to 5 bases. CDR3 length: 13 residues. The DNA of the CDR3 is TGTGCCAGCAGCTTAGGGGTGAACACTGAAGCTTTCTTT. Amino acids: CASSLGVNTEAFF.

The sample holds a few counts of this clone. The chain combines TRBV2 with TRBJ1-2; weak D call: TRBD1 (5 bases). This CDR3 is built from 12 residues. The V end lost 11 bases, the J end lost 7 bases, and 17 bases lay between the germline ends. In germline, CDR1 is SNHLY, CDR2 FYNNEI. The CDR3 spells CAGGGGNGGYTF. Written as DNA, the CDR3 is TGTGCCGGCGGCGGGGGTAATGGTGGCTACACCTTC. The full variable domain, with the rest looked up from reference TRBV2 and TRBJ1-2, is EPEVTQTPSHQVTQMGQEVILRCVPISNHLYFYWYRQILGQKVEFLVSFYNNEISEKSEIFDDQFSVERPDGSNFTLKIRSTKLEDSAMYFCAGGGGNGGYTFGSGTRLTVV.

This clone was picked up many times. The chain carries TRBV28 and TRBJ2-6; 7 nucleotides match TRBD1. This CDR3 is 15 amino acids long. The trim removed 6 bases at V and 4 bases at J, leaving 6 bases unmatched. Germline values: CDR1 MDHEN, CDR2 SYDVKM. The CDR3 loop is CASSPTGPGANVLTF. CDR3 in DNA: TGTGCCAGCAGCCCGACAGGGCCCGGGGCCAACGTCCTGACTTTC.

This clone was seen only once. The chain uses TRBV25-1 and TRBJ2-5, with unresolved D. The J call may be mistaken, given a closer DNA end match to TRBJ2-7. Germline-derived CDR1 and CDR2 are MGHDK and SYGVNS. The CDR3 covers 10 residues. The CDR3: CASGTSEQYF. The CDR3 nucleotides are TGTGCCAGCGGCACGAGCGAGCAGTACTTC.

This clone has just a few counts. V gene TRBV14 combines with J gene TRBJ1-3; D is ambiguous. Trimming removed 4 bases at V and 0 bases at J, with 16 bases between. Germline V gene lookup returns CDR1 SGHDN and CDR2 FVKESK. The CDR3 consists of 17 residues. The CDR3 sequence: CASSPWAITNSGNTIYF. For the CDR3, the DNA is TGTGCCAGCAGCCCCTGGGCCATAACGAACTCTGGAAACACCATATATTTT.

This chain joins TRBV11-3 and TRBJ2-3; 8 nucleotides match TRBD2. CDR1 and CDR2 from the germline V gene are SGHNT and YENEEA. The CDR3 loop spans 16 amino acids. The V segment lost 1 base and the J segment 0 bases; nucleotides outside the gene matches: 3. The DNA of the CDR3 is TGTGCCAGCAGCTTAGCAACTAGCGGTAGCACAGATACGCAGTATTTT. Its protein product is CASSLATSGSTDTQYF. Filled out from reference TRBV11-3 and TRBJ2-3, the complete variable domain reads EAGVVQSPRYKIIEKKQPVAFWCNPISGHNTLYWYLQNLGQGPELLIRYENEEAVDDSQLPKDRFSAERLKGVDSTLKIQPAELGDSAVYLCASSLATSGSTDTQYFGPGTRLTVL.

This clone was observed a few times. The chain combines TRBV19 with TRBJ1-1; unclear D gene. CDR3 length equals 14 residues. The V and J ends lost 4 bases and 4 bases respectively, with 13 bases between them. The V gene's germline CDR1 is LNHDA and CDR2 SQIVND (reference sequence). As DNA, the CDR3 is TGTGCCAGTAGTACCAAGGCTGGCGGCACTGAAGCTTTCTTT. It yields the protein CASSTKAGGTEAFF.

This rearrangement joins TRBV7-2 to TRBJ2-5; 8 positions agree with TRBD1. Germline V gene data show CDR1 as SGHTA and CDR2 as FQGNSA. The trim removed 4 bases at V and 5 bases at J, leaving 9 bases unmatched. The CDR3 spans 15 residues. DNA for the CDR3: TGTGCCAGCAGCTCAGGGGGCCTAACCCCGGAGACCCAGTACTTC. Protein product: CASSSGGLTPETQYF.

This clone was counted between two and nine times. The DNA for the CDR3 is TGCGCCAGAAGCCGGGACAGGGACAAGGGAGCCAAAAACATTCAGTACTTC. Amino acids: CARSRDRDKGAKNIQYF. The chain combines TRBV23-1 with TRBJ2-4; TRBD1 matches 9 bases. TRBV23-1 is recorded as an ORF, its role being uncertain. The V and J ends lost 9 bases and 0 bases, in that order; junction bases with no gene match: 12. The length of the CDR3 is 17 residues.

The rearrangement joins TRBV27 to TRBJ2-4; the D gene is possibly TRBD1 (6 bases). This CDR3 region has 15 residues. Germline loops: CDR1 MNHEY, CDR2 SMNVEV (reference sequence). V lost 4 bases and J lost 3, with 13 bases in between. The CDR3 DNA sequence: TGTGCCAGCAGTTCGCCAGTAGGGGGCAAAAACATTCAGTACTTC. Translation: CASSSPVGGKNIQYF.